This is a list of T cell receptor beta chains from one sample in a study of tumor-infiltrating lymphocytes in primary liver carcinoma. TCRdb re-analysed the multiplex PCR reads in MiXCR, keeping a single row per CDR3 protein. The table includes about 200,000 distinct CDR3 sequences, 65% detected once. Sequenced input: peripheral blood. These receptors came from a woman aged 55-75 years with primary liver carcinoma and hepatitis B virus infection. The CDR3 runs from the conserved cysteine through the conserved F or W. Fields, in order: clone size, V gene, J gene, D gene, CDR3 protein, CDR3 DNA. D genes are given only for firm matches. Expanded clones get a size class; other rows say once, few or many, or leave the size out.

>NA|TRBV11-2|TRBJ2-1|NA
CASSLGQNNKQFF
TGTGCCAGCAGCCTAGGGCAGAACAATAAGCAGTTCTTC
>NA|TRBV5-4|TRBJ2-5|NA
CVSSSPVNQETQYF
TGTGTCAGCAGCTCTCCAGTGAATCAAGAGACCCAGTACTTC
>NA|TRBV29-1|TRBJ1-1|NA
CSARVLDTEAFF
TGTAGCGCCCGGGTACTGGACACTGAAGCTTTCTTT
>NA|TRBV11-2|TRBJ2-1|TRBD2
CASSYVAGQPYNEQFF
TGTGCCAGTAGCTACGTAGCGGGCCAGCCCTACAATGAACAGTTCTTC
>NA|TRBV25-1|TRBJ2-7|NA
CASSEGPGAYEQYF
TGTGCCAGCAGTGAGGGTCCCGGAGCCTACGAGCAGTACTTC
>NA|TRBV5-1|TRBJ2-1|NA
CASSLDGSSYDEQFF
TGCGCCAGCAGCTTGGACGGGAGCTCCTACGATGAGCAGTTCTTC
>few|TRBV12-3/TRBV12-4|TRBJ2-1|NA
CASSRGLASYNEQFF
TGTGCCAGCAGCCGGGGGCTAGCGAGTTACAATGAGCAGTTCTTC
>NA|TRBV6-1|TRBJ2-6|NA
CASSDHQTFSGANVLTF
TGTGCCAGCAGTGATCATCAAACATTCTCTGGGGCCAACGTCCTGACTTTC
>NA|TRBV28|TRBJ2-5|TRBD1
CASSRRTGRETQYF
TGTGCCAGCAGTCGCAGGACAGGGAGAGAGACCCAGTACTTC
>NA|TRBV6-6|TRBJ2-5|NA
CASTQDYGGTQYF
TGTGCTAGCACTCAAGACTATGGTGGGACCCAGTACTTC
>NA|TRBV5-1|TRBJ2-3|TRBD2
CASSIHARLAGGSNTQYF
TGCGCCAGCAGCATCCATGCCAGACTAGCGGGAGGTTCTAATACGCAGTATTTT
>NA|TRBV2|TRBJ2-3|NA
CASSVKGPIDTQYF
TGTGCCAGCAGTGTAAAGGGGCCGATAGATACGCAGTATTTT
>NA|TRBV11-2|TRBJ1-1|NA
CTSSPDQHGHLRFWGYEAIF
TGTACCAGCAGCCCAGATCAGCACGGACACCTTCGCTTTTGGGGCTATGAAGCTATCTTT
>NA|TRBV11-2|TRBJ2-7|TRBD1
CAGSLDRGLVPAQYF
TGTGCCGGCAGCTTAGATAGGGGGCTAGTTCCCGCGCAGTACTTC
>many|TRBV28|TRBJ2-5|NA
CASSRREQETQYF
TGTGCCAGCAGTCGACGGGAACAAGAGACCCAGTACTTC
>NA|TRBV29-1|TRBJ2-3|NA
CSVHSLQGGGTDTHYF
TGCAGCGTTCATTCGCTACAGGGAGGGGGCACAGATACGCATTATTTT
>NA|TRBV12-3/TRBV12-4|TRBJ1-6|TRBD1
CASSLTGGKAPLYF
TGTGCCAGCAGTCTCACAGGGGGCAAGGCACCCCTCTACTTT
>NA|TRBV11-2|TRBJ2-5|TRBD1
CDSSCGQGWGETQYF
TGTGACAGCAGCTGCGGACAGGGATGGGGAGAGACCCAGTACTTC
>NA|TRBV7-2|TRBJ2-7|NA
CASGFEASKHYEQYF
TGTGCCAGCGGCTTTGAAGCCTCTAAGCACTACGAGCAGTACTTC
>NA|TRBV11-2|TRBJ2-1|TRBD2
CASSGTNGYNERFF
TGTGCCAGCAGCGGGACTAACGGTTACAATGAGCGGTTCTTC
>NA|TRBV10-3|TRBJ2-1|TRBD1
CAISRTGWGNEQFF
TGTGCCATCAGTCGGACAGGGTGGGGGAATGAGCAGTTCTTC
>many|TRBV6-6|TRBJ2-3|NA
CASSYGGRRTDTQYF
TGTGCCAGCAGTTACGGCGGGCGTCGCACAGATACGCAGTATTTT
>NA|TRBV4-1|TRBJ1-5|NA
CASNHGSYSNQSQHF
TGCGCCAGCAACCATGGATCCTATAGTAATCAGTCCCAGCATTTT
>once|TRBV11-2|TRBJ2-1|TRBD2
CVSSVSRTSGYNEQFF
TGTGTCAGCAGCGTCTCCAGGACTAGCGGTTACAATGAGCAGTTCTTC
>many|TRBV6-1|TRBJ2-1|TRBD1
CASHRLQGTVYNEQFF
TGTGCCAGCCACCGTCTACAGGGGACGGTCTACAATGAGCAGTTCTTC
>NA|TRBV11-2|TRBJ1-6|TRBD1
CASSLTGAAYSLLYF
TGTGCCAGCAGCTTAACAGGGGCCGCGTATTCACTCCTCTACTTT
>NA|TRBV6-5|TRBJ1-2|NA
CASSYFDLAPHGYTF
TGTGCCAGCAGTTACTTCGACCTAGCCCCCCATGGCTACACCTTC
>NA|TRBV6-1|TRBJ2-7|TRBD1
CGSSDRVGSYEQYF
TGTGGCAGCAGTGACAGGGTGGGATCCTACGAGCAGTACTTC
>NA|TRBV5-1|TRBJ2-5|TRBD2
CASSWRLAGVTETQYF
TGCGCCAGCAGCTGGAGACTAGCGGGAGTAACAGAGACCCAGTACTTC
>NA|TRBV11-3|TRBJ2-1|TRBD2
CASSTGLAANFYNEQFF
TGTGCTAGCAGCACGGGGCTAGCGGCTAACTTCTACAATGAGCAGTTCTTC
>many|TRBV10-3|TRBJ2-3|TRBD2
CAIRDSGRGTDTQYF
TGTGCCATCAGGGATAGCGGGAGGGGCACAGATACGCAGTATTTT
>NA|TRBV24-1|TRBJ2-1|TRBD2
CATPTTSAPNEQFF
TGTGCCACCCCCACAACTAGCGCCCCTAATGAGCAGTTCTTC
>many|TRBV14|TRBJ1-2|NA
CASSQGYRYGYTF
TGTGCCAGCAGCCAAGGGTACAGATATGGCTACACCTTC